The sequence of this T cell receptor beta chain was determined in a study of vaccination effects on CD4 cells after COVID-19. Study outcomes and limitations: Nearly all vaccine-induced clones in healthy recipients recognized only SARS-CoV-2.

Antigen-specific CD4+ T cells expanded by the ViraFEST assay with viral peptide pools were then sequenced. Following 10 days of culture, CD4+ T cells were isolated. Vaccinees lacked prior SARS-CoV-2 infection and tested negative for nucleocapsid antibodies. PBMC were cultured at under 2.5 million per well with about 10 IU/ml IL-2 and 10 ug/ml peptides. Cultures received IL-2 medium that replaced half the medium on days 3 and 7. Profiling relied on immunoSEQ multiplex PCR, and the TCRdb table lists in-frame clones only, not all of them. The sample includes tens of thousands of clones, roughly 76% of them seen just once. Concerning this clone: Its specificity is unknown.

V was clipped by 0 bases and J by 4 bases, with 14 bases between them. Germline CDR1 SGHRS, CDR2 YFSETQ. The CDR3 is 17 residues long. Source: CD4+ T cells from PBMCs cultured with HCoV-NL63 spike peptides, taken before COVID-19 vaccination. This TCR derives from a human donor who received a COVID-19 vaccine. The V call is TRBV5-1, the J call TRBJ2-6, with D possibly matching TRBD2 (6 bases). The CDR3 protein is CASSLAGGVVGANVLTF. In DNA, the CDR3 is TGCGCCAGCAGCTTGGCCGGCGGGGTGGTGGGGGCCAACGTCCTGACTTTC.